Sequencing of this T cell receptor beta chain was carried out in a study of blood T cell repertoires in COVID-19. Study context: Italy, Spain and the United States were the sources of the convalescent and acute COVID-19 samples.

The table lists this clone with a count of one. CDR3 size: 14 residues. V was shortened by 2 bases and J by 1 base, with 9 bases between the two germline ends. Germline-derived CDR1 and CDR2 are SGHRS and YFSETQ. A COVID-19 case was met by exposed participants within 2 weeks before study entry. Original analysis: Reference gene primers were amplified, and this amplification served to estimate nucleated cell counts. TCRdb's copy holds only in-frame clones and misses some; the assay was immunoSEQ multiplex PCR. V and J calls and clone size are copied from that table; D and trimming were computed from the DNA. Of 350,000 to 500,000 clones in the sample, roughly 84% were seen once.

This clonotype was sampled from a woman younger than 30 who had been exposed to COVID-19. The sample taken for sequencing was PBMCs or T cells enriched from blood (not recorded which). The rearrangement joins TRBV5-1 to TRBJ1-1; maybe TRBD1 (5 bases). CDR3 DNA sequence: TGCGCCAGCAGCTTCGACACAGGGAACACTGAAGCTTTCTTT. This gives the protein CASSFDTGNTEAFF.